Below, 13 T cell receptor beta chains from the same sample are listed, as sequenced in a study of beta chain features in type 1 diabetes (dated by TCRdb to the late 2010s). Study-wide findings and limitations: In all four CD4+ subsets, TCRB CDR3 length was moderately but significantly shorter in type 1 diabetes patients.

What these receptors recognize is not known. Libraries were prepared through the immunoSEQ multiplex PCR assay. All of the isolated RNA was reverse transcribed with the High Capacity cDNA Reverse Transcription Kit, so expressed TCRB transcripts were sequenced. The clones in this table, taken by TCRdb from immuneACCESS, are in-frame only. Not every clone is retained; where verified, under half of the shortfall comes from an unresolved V gene, and the cause of the rest is unknown. The sample has approximately 150,000 clones on record, 13% of them singletons. The top ten constitute roughly 1.4% of the sample. Specimen: central memory CD4+ T cells from blood. The receptors stem from a man between 18 and 29 years old with type 1 diabetes.

The chain links TRBV28 to TRBJ2-5; D remains unclear. CDR3 size: 13 residues. V was shortened by 2 bases and J by 2 bases, with 6 bases between the two germline ends. Germline CDR1 is MDHEN and CDR2 is SYDVKM. CDR3 in DNA: TGTGCCAGCAGTTTACCAGTACAAGAGACCCAGTACTTC. Amino acid sequence: CASSLPVQETQYF.

Only a few counts were recorded for this clone. A much larger clone differs by one base, so this may be a read error. The V and J genes are TRBV10-3 and TRBJ1-2, with 8 positions matching TRBD1. V was clipped by 6 bases and J by 4 bases; unmatched bases: 10. Germline V lookup: CDR1 ENHRY, CDR2 SYGVKD. This CDR3 has 15 amino acids. DNA of the CDR3: TGTGCCATCAGGGGCGGACAGGGATCATTCTATGGCTACACCTTC. This gives the protein CAIRGGQGSFYGYTF.

This sequence joins TRBV28 and TRBJ2-1; D not certain. Per the germline V gene, CDR1 is MDHEN and CDR2 is SYDVKM. Between the trimmed V and J ends, which lost 7 bases and 4 bases, there was a span of 5 bases. The CDR3 has 11 residues. Written as DNA, the CDR3 is TGTGCCAGCAACAGATACAATGAGCAGTTCTTC. The encoded protein is CASNRYNEQFF.

The table lists this clone with a few counts. The V and J genes are TRBV11-3 and TRBJ2-3; D gene unclear. The V end lost 1 base, the J end lost 6 bases, and 5 bases lay between the germline ends. This CDR3 has 12 amino acids. The germline V gene has CDR1 SGHNT and CDR2 YENEEA. CDR3 in amino acids: CASSLAYDTQYF. CDR3 bases: TGTGCCAGCAGCTTAGCCTACGATACGCAGTATTTT.

This clone was picked up a small number of times. The chain links TRBV28 to TRBJ1-1; D might be TRBD1 (6 bases). The V gene lost 6 bases and the J gene lost 0 bases, with 11 bases spanning the gap. Germline-derived CDR1 and CDR2 are MDHEN and SYDVKM. The CDR3 contains 14 residues. CDR3 DNA sequence: TGTGCCAGCAGACCCCGACAGGTGAACACTGAAGCTTTCTTT. Its protein product is CASRPRQVNTEAFF.

This chain joins TRBV11-2 and TRBJ1-2; 8 bases fit TRBD1. This CDR3 has 13 residues. V lost 1 base to trimming and J lost 7 bases; unmatched junction nucleotides: 2. CDR1 SGHAT and CDR2 FQNNGV come from the germline V gene. The CDR3 sequence: CASSLGQGSGYTF. The CDR3 DNA sequence: TGTGCCAGCAGCTTAGGACAGGGGAGTGGCTACACCTTC.

The V call is TRBV5-1, the J call TRBJ1-1; TRBD1 is a possible D gene (5 bases). With 4 bases removed from V and 5 bases from J, the gap between germline ends came to 15 bases. The CDR3 extends over 14 amino acids. Germline CDR1 SGHRS, CDR2 YFSETQ. The CDR3 DNA sequence: TGCGCCAGCAGCCCTACAGGTTTCGGGACTGAAGCTTTCTTT. Translating it yields CASSPTGFGTEAFF.

To note about this clone: At one end the junction does not follow the germline gene, possibly because of a read error. The chain couples TRBV7-9 to TRBJ1-1, with 10 bases lining up with TRBD1. Germline assignment: CDR1 SEHNR and CDR2 FQNEAQ (reference sequence). This CDR3 region has 11 residues. This CDR3 reads CASSRVGTGDF. CDR3 nucleotides: TGTGCCAGCAGTAGGGTCGGGACAGGGGACTTT. Full variable domain (remainder filled in from reference TRBV7-9 and TRBJ1-1): DTGVSQNPRHKITKRGQNVTFRCDPISEHNRLYWYRQTLGQGPEFLTYFQNEAQLEKSRLLSDRFSAERPKGSFSTLEIQRTEQGDSAMYLCASSRVGTGDFGQGTRLTVV.

This clone was counted a few times. CDR3: CASSLEGNGEQFF. The CDR3, as DNA: TGCGCCAGCAGCTTGGAGGGGAACGGTGAGCAGTTCTTC. The chain joins TRBV5-1 to TRBJ2-1, with D perhaps TRBD1 (5 bases). V was clipped by 0 bases and J by 9 bases, with 10 bases between them. CDR1 is SGHRS and CDR2 is YFSETQ in the germline V gene. The CDR3 covers 13 residues.

A single count supports this clone. The genes are TRBV28 and TRBJ1-2, with 9 nucleotides matching TRBD1. Germline V gene data show CDR1 as MDHEN and CDR2 as SYDVKM. The CDR3 contains 13 residues. The V segment lost 2 bases and the J segment 7 bases; nucleotides outside the gene matches: 2. CDR3 bases: TGTGCCAGCAGTTTAGGGACAGGGTTTGGCTACACCTTC. Translation gives CASSLGTGFGYTF.

This clone showed up just a few times. The chain joins TRBV4-2 to TRBJ2-3; D might be TRBD2 (6 bases). The CDR3 has 16 amino acids. V dropped 1 base and J dropped 6 bases, with 17 bases sitting between them. The V gene's germline CDR1 is LGHNA and CDR2 YNFKEQ. The CDR3 region is CASSQGTRERTDTQYF. The CDR3 DNA is TGTGCCAGCAGCCAAGGGACACGGGAGAGAACGGATACGCAGTATTTT.

As regards this clone: The sample holds other DNA sequences that translate to the same CDR3. This chain connects TRBV28 to TRBJ2-7; D might be TRBD1 (5 bases). V shed 2 bases and J shed 4 bases, with 6 bases lying between them. The CDR3 consists of 12 residues. Germline CDR1 MDHEN, CDR2 SYDVKM. The CDR3 loop reads CASSLQGYEQYF. CDR3 nucleotides: TGTGCCAGCAGTTTACAGGGATACGAGCAGTACTTC.

This chain joins TRBV7-2 and TRBJ1-2; the match to TRBD1 covers 12 bases. Germline values: CDR1 SGHTA, CDR2 FQGNSA. J lost 7 bases, V lost 5 bases, and 8 bases had no gene match. The CDR3 covers 15 residues. CDR3 sequence reads: CASSISGQGARGYTF. Here the CDR3 DNA reads TGTGCCAGCAGCATATCGGGACAGGGGGCGCGTGGCTACACCTTC.